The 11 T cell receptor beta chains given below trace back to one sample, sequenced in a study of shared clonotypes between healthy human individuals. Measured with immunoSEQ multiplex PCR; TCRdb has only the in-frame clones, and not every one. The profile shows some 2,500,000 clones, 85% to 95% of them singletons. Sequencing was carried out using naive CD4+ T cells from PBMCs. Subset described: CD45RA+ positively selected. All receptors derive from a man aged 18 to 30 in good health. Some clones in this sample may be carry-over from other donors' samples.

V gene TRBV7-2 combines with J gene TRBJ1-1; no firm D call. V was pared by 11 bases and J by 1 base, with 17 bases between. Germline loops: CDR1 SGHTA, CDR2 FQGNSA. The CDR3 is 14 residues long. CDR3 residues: CAAYGVVSNTEAFF. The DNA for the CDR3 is TGTGCCGCTTACGGGGTGGTTTCGAACACTGAAGCTTTCTTT.

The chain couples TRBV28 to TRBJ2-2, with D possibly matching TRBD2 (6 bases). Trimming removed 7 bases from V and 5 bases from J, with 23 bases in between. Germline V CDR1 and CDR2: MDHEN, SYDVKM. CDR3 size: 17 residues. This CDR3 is CASTLPGLQGLTGELFF. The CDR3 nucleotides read TGTGCCAGCACCCTCCCCGGACTCCAGGGACTGACCGGGGAGCTGTTTTTT.

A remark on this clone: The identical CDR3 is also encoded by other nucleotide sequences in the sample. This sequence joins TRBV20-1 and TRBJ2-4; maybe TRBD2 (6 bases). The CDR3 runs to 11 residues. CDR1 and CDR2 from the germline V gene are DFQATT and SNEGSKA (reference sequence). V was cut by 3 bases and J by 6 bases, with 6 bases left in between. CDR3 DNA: TGCAGTGCTAGCGGGAGAAACATTCAGTACTTC. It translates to CSASGRNIQYF.

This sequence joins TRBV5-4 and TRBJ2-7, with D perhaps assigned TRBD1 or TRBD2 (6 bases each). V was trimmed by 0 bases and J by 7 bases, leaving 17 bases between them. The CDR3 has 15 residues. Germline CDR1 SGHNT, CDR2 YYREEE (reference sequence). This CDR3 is CASSLVSGGAGEQYF. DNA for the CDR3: TGTGCCAGCAGCTTGGTTTCTGGGGGCGCGGGGGAGCAGTACTTC.

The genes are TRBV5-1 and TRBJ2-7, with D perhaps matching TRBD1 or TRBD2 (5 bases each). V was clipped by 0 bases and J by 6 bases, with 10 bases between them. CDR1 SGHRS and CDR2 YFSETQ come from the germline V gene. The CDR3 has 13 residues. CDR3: CASSLAGQPEQYF. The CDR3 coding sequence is TGCGCCAGCAGCTTGGCGGGGCAGCCCGAGCAGTACTTC.

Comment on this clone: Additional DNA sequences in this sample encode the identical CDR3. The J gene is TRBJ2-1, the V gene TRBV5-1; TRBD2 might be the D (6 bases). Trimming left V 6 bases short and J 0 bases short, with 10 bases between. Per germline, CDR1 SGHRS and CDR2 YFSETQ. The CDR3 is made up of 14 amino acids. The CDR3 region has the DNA TGCGCCAGCAACGGGGGAAGCTCCTACAATGAGCAGTTCTTC. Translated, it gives CASNGGSSYNEQFF.

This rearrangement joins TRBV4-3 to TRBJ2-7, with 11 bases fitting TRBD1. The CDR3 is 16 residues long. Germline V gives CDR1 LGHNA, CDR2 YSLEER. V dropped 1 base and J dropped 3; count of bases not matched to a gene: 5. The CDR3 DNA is TGCGCCAGCAGCCAAGGTACGGGACAGGGGGTCTACGAGCAGTACTTC. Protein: CASSQGTGQGVYEQYF.

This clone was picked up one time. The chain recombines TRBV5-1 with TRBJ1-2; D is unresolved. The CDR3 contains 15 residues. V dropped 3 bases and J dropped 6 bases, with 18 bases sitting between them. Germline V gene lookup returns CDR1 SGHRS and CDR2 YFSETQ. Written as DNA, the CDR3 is TGCGCCAGCAGCTGGGTCGCGGGGTCGGATAATGGCTACACCTTC. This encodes CASSWVAGSDNGYTF.

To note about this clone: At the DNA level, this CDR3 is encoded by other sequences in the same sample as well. The CDR3 reads CASSSLAGGTDTQYF. The CDR3 nucleotides read TGTGCCAGCAGTTCCCTAGCGGGAGGGACAGATACGCAGTATTTT. The chain has TRBV28 and TRBJ2-3; TRBD2 agrees at 12 bases. Germline CDR1 and CDR2: MDHEN and SYDVKM. The CDR3 runs 15 residues. V lost 4 bases and J lost 3; bases outside the gene matches: 2.

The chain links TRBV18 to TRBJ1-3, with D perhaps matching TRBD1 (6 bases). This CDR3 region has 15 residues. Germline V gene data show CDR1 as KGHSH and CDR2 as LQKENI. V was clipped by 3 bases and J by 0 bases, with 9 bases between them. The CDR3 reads CASSPRTVSGNTIYF. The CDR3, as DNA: TGTGCCAGCTCACCCAGGACAGTCTCTGGAAACACCATATATTTT.

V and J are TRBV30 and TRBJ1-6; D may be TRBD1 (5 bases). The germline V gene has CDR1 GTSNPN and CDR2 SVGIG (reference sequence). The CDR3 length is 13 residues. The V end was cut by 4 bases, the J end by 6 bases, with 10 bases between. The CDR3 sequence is CAWTRQRNSPLHF. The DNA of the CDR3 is TGTGCCTGGACCCGACAGCGTAATTCACCCCTCCACTTT.